These 19 T cell receptor beta chains came from one sample sequenced in a study of cytomegalovirus exposure and HLA in healthy donors. 13 Jbeta primers and 60 Vbeta primers were used for the PCR. Clones were sequenced by immunoSEQ multiplex PCR, and TCRdb holds only the in-frame ones, with some missing. This table has about 140,000 clones, roughly three quarters appearing once. Sequencing was done on a sample of PBMCs. These receptors were obtained from a woman between 25 and 40 years old in good health and CMV-seronegative.

This sequence joins TRBV6-5 and TRBJ2-7; D not certain. The CDR3 length is 11 residues. CDR1 is MNHEY and CDR2 is SVGAGI in the germline V gene. Trimming removed 3 bases at V and 9 bases at J, with 9 bases between. The CDR3 sequence: CASSYDCRQYV. The CDR3 nucleotides are TGTGCCAGCAGTTATGATTGCAGGCAGTACGTC.

This clone was observed once. V usage is TRBV2 and J usage is TRBJ2-5, with a weak D call TRBD2 (6 bases). The CDR3 is made up of 13 amino acids. Per germline, CDR1 SNHLY and CDR2 FYNNEI. V lost 7 bases to trimming and J lost 5 bases, with 14 bases between them. The CDR3 reads CASILPGGETQYF. The CDR3 coding sequence is TGTGCCAGCATCCTTCCTGGGGGGGAGACCCAGTACTTC.

The V and J genes are TRBV5-4 and TRBJ1-2; 8 bases fit TRBD1. Looked up from germline, CDR1 is SGHNT and CDR2 is YYREEE (reference sequence). J was trimmed by 2 bases and V by 1 base; bases with no gene match: 4. This CDR3 spans 15 amino acids. In nucleotides, the CDR3 is TGTGCCAGCAGCTTGCGCACAGGGGGGAACTATGGCTACACCTTC. Protein product: CASSLRTGGNYGYTF. Full variable domain (missing parts from reference TRBV5-4 and TRBJ1-2): ETGVTQSPTHLIKTRGQQVTLRCSSQSGHNTVSWYQQALGQGPQFIFQYYREEENGRGNFPPRFSGLQFPNYSSELNVNALELDDSALYLCASSLRTGGNYGYTFGSGTRLTVV.

The V and J genes are TRBV2 and TRBJ2-3, with 9 bases fitting TRBD2. The CDR3 is 16 residues long. Germline CDR1 is SNHLY and CDR2 is FYNNEI. V shed 2 bases and J 5 bases; nucleotides not matched to a gene: 8. In nucleotides, the CDR3 is TGTGCCAGCAGTGAAAGTAGCGGGGGTGCAGGAGATACGCAGTATTTT. It translates to CASSESSGGAGDTQYF.

The chain uses TRBV10-2 and TRBJ2-3; the match to TRBD2 covers 14 bases. Germline CDR1 is WSHSY and CDR2 is SAAADI. The junction had 20 bases not matched to a gene; V was cut back by 7 bases and J by 5 bases. The CDR3 has 20 residues. This CDR3 is CASKTNPGLAGVSSLDTQYF. The CDR3 DNA is TGCGCCAGCAAAACCAACCCGGGACTAGCGGGAGTATCTTCCTTAGATACGCAGTATTTT.

The chain has TRBV4-2 and TRBJ1-5; a weak D match, TRBD1 (6 bases). The CDR3 contains 15 residues. CDR1 and CDR2 from the germline V gene are LGHNA and YNFKEQ. V was pared by 5 bases and J by 4 bases, with 15 bases between. The CDR3 protein is CASSSTGSGNQPQHF. In DNA form, the CDR3 reads TGTGCCAGCAGCTCTACAGGGTCAGGGAATCAGCCCCAGCATTTT.

This chain joins TRBV9 and TRBJ2-4; the match to TRBD1 covers 11 bases. Germline V CDR1 and CDR2: SGDLS, YYNGEE. The J segment lost 7 bases and the V segment lost 6 bases, leaving 3 bases of the junction unmatched. The CDR3 covers 13 residues. Here the CDR3 DNA reads TGTGCCAGCAACCGGGACAGGGGGAACATTCAGTACTTC. It translates to CASNRDRGNIQYF.

The chain recombines TRBV11-2 with TRBJ1-2; no definite D call. Germline lookup yields CDR1 SGHAT and CDR2 FQNNGV. CDR3 size: 14 residues. Trimming cost V 0 bases and J 7 bases, with 12 bases left between them. CDR3 residues: CASSLDLNGAGYTF. The CDR3 DNA follows: TGTGCCAGCAGCTTAGATCTCAACGGAGCTGGCTACACCTTC. Based on the CDR3 plus reference TRBV11-2 and TRBJ1-2, the full variable domain is EAGVAQSPRYKIIEKRQSVAFWCNPISGHATLYWYQQILGQGPKLLIQFQNNGVVDDSQLPKDRFSAERLKGVDSTLKIQPAKLEDSAVYLCASSLDLNGAGYTFGSGTRLTVV.

The J gene is TRBJ2-5, the V gene TRBV7-9; 10 nucleotides agree with TRBD1. There are 15 residues in the CDR3. Per the germline V gene, CDR1 is SEHNR and CDR2 is FQNEAQ (reference sequence). V gave up 5 bases and J gave up 3 bases; unmatched junction bases: 6. The CDR3 region is CASSNRDRGKETQYF. DNA of the CDR3: TGTGCCAGCAGCAACCGGGACAGGGGTAAAGAGACCCAGTACTTC.

The chain carries TRBV5-1 and TRBJ2-3, with D tentatively TRBD2 (5 bases). The CDR3 has 14 amino acids. V was pared by 5 bases and J by 3 bases, with 13 bases between. Germline V gene lookup returns CDR1 SGHRS and CDR2 YFSETQ. The CDR3 region has the DNA TGCGCCAGCAGGAGAGAGGGAAGTACAGATACGCAGTATTTT. It yields the protein CASRREGSTDTQYF.

This clone was observed a handful of times. This chain uses TRBV5-1 with TRBJ1-1; TRBD1 aligns across 8 bases. The CDR3 has 14 residues. The germline CDR1 and CDR2 sequences are SGHRS and YFSETQ. Trimming at V came to 4 bases and at J to 3 bases, leaving 5 bases not matched to a gene. For the CDR3, the DNA is TGCGCCAGCAGCGGAGGACAGGGCCACACTGAAGCTTTCTTT. It is translated as CASSGGQGHTEAFF.

This chain connects TRBV6-6 to TRBJ2-7, with 12 bases lining up with TRBD1. Germline CDR1 and CDR2: MNHNY and SVGAGI (reference sequence). The ends lost 2 bases at V and 5 bases at J; junction bases unmatched: 7. This CDR3 spans 16 amino acids. CDR3 in amino acids: CASSYPPGQGADEQYF. The CDR3 bases are TGTGCCAGCAGTTACCCGCCGGGACAGGGGGCAGACGAGCAGTACTTC.

With respect to this clone: The sample carries other DNA sequences with the same CDR3. The chain has TRBV5-1 and TRBJ1-2; TRBD1 agrees at 9 bases. Per the germline V gene, CDR1 is SGHRS and CDR2 is YFSETQ. The CDR3 is made up of 15 amino acids. The V gene end was trimmed by 0 bases and the J gene end by 2 bases; junction bases not matched to a gene: 2. The CDR3 sequence is CASSLETGGNYGYTF. CDR3 coding DNA: TGCGCCAGCAGCTTGGAGACAGGGGGGAACTATGGCTACACCTTC.

V usage is TRBV6-5 and J usage is TRBJ2-1; 8 nucleotides line up with TRBD1. Germline trimming cut 6 bases from V and 7 bases from J; bases unmatched to any gene: 8. Germline CDR1 and CDR2: MNHEY and SVGAGI. The CDR3 has 14 amino acids. The CDR3 region has the DNA TGTGCCAGCAGACGGACAGGGAAACCGAATGAGCAGTTCTTC. It is translated as CASRRTGKPNEQFF.

For the CDR3, the DNA is TGTGCCAGCAGCCCCGGACAGGGAGGCTACAATGAGCAGTTCTTC. Amino acids: CASSPGQGGYNEQFF. The chain carries TRBV11-1 and TRBJ2-1; 8 positions match TRBD1. The CDR3 consists of 15 residues. With V trimmed by 5 bases and J by 3 bases, 6 bases remained unmatched. Germline CDR1 is SGHAT and CDR2 is FQDESV (reference sequence).

This chain joins TRBV4-1 and TRBJ2-6, with 12 bases aligning to TRBD1. The germline CDR1 and CDR2 sequences are MGHRA and YSYEKL. The CDR3 length is 17 residues. Trimming removed 5 bases from V and 1 base from J; junction bases left unmatched: 3. This chain's CDR3 is CASSRGQGASGANVLTF. CDR3 coding DNA: TGCGCCAGCAGCAGGGGACAGGGGGCTTCTGGGGCCAACGTCCTGACTTTC.

This rearrangement joins TRBV27 to TRBJ2-7; TRBD2 agrees at 9 bases. This CDR3 is built from 13 residues. CDR1 and CDR2 from the germline V gene are MNHEY and SMNVEV (reference sequence). V shed 8 bases, J shed 4 bases, and the junction held 6 bases outside the gene matches. The CDR3 loop is CASGRTSVYEQYF. Here the CDR3 DNA reads TGTGCCAGCGGGAGGACTAGCGTTTACGAGCAGTACTTC.

V gene TRBV7-8 combines with J gene TRBJ1-6; TRBD1 aligns across 9 bases. Germline V gives CDR1 SGHVS, CDR2 FQNEAQ. J was trimmed by 3 bases and V by 3 bases; bases with no gene match: 0. The CDR3 spans 15 residues. This CDR3 reads CASSLTGGYNSPLHF. The CDR3 nucleotides are TGTGCCAGCAGCTTGACAGGGGGCTATAATTCACCCCTCCACTTT.

The chain is built from TRBV27 and TRBJ2-3, with D uncertain. Germline lookup yields CDR1 MNHEY and CDR2 SMNVEV (reference sequence). CDR3 length: 12 residues. Trimming left V 6 bases short and J 1 base short, with 5 bases between. The CDR3 bases are TGTGCCAGCAGGGCGGGCACAGATACGCAGTATTTT. Protein: CASRAGTDTQYF.